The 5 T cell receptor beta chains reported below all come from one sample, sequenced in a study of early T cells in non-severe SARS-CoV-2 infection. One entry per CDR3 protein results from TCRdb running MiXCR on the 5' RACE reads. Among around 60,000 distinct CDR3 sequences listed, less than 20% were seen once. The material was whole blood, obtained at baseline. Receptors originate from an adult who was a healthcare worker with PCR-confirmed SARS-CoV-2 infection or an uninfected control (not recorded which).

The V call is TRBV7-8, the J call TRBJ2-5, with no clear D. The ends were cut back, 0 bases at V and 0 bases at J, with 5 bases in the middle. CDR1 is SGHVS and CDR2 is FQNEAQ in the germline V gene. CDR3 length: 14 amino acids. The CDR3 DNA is TGTGCCAGCAGCTTAGCGGAGAACCAAGAGACCCAGTACTTC. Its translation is CASSLAENQETQYF.

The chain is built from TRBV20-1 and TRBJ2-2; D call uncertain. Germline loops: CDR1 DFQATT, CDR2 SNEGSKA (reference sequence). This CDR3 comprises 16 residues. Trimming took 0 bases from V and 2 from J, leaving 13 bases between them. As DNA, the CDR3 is TGCAGTGCTAGAGACCCACAAGGGATTAACACCGGGGAGCTGTTTTTT. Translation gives CSARDPQGINTGELFF.

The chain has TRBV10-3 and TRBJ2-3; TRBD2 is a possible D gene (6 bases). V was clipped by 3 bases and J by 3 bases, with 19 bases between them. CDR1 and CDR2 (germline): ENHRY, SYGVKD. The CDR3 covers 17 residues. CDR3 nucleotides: TGTGCCATCAGTGACCACGGGACTCCCGCGGAGACAGATACGCAGTATTTT. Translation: CAISDHGTPAETDTQYF.

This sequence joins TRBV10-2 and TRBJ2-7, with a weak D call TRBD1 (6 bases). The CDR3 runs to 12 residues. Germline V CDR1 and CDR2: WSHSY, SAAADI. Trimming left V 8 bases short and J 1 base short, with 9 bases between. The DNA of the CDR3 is TGCGCCAGCCAGGACAGTTCCTACGAGCAGTACTTC. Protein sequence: CASQDSSYEQYF.

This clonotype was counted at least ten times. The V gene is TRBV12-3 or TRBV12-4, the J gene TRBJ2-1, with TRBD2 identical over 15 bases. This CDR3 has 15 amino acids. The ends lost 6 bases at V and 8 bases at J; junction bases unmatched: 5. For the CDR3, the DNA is TGTGCCAGCAGGGGGACTAGCGGGGGGCCCCATGAGCAGTTCTTC. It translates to CASRGTSGGPHEQFF.